These 9 T cell receptor beta chains originate from one sample sequenced in a study of vaccination effects on CD4 cells after COVID-19. These TCRs' antigens remain unknown. The method was immunoSEQ multiplex PCR; TCRdb's version includes in-frame clones alone and lacks a portion of them. Here the sample spans 15,000 or so clones, about 75% being singletons. Antigen-specific CD4+ T cells expanded by the ViraFEST assay with viral peptide pools were then sequenced. Following a roughly ten-day culture, CD4+ T cells were purified. As their vaccination, participants received two doses of either BNT162b2 or mRNA-1273. The source material was CD4+ T cells from PBMCs cultured with HCoV-NL63 spike peptides, sampled after COVID-19 vaccination. Receptor source: a human donor who received a COVID-19 vaccine.

The chain couples TRBV5-5 to TRBJ2-1, with D perhaps matching TRBD1 (5 bases). The CDR3 is made up of 15 amino acids. Germline V gene lookup returns CDR1 SGHKS and CDR2 YYEKEE (reference sequence). V lost 0 bases, J lost 6 bases, and 13 bases lay in between. CDR3 sequence reads: CASSLEGASGNEQFF. The CDR3 region has the DNA TGTGCCAGCAGCTTGGAAGGGGCGTCTGGCAATGAGCAGTTCTTC.

This chain connects TRBV19 to TRBJ1-5; the match to TRBD1 covers 7 bases. With 1 base clipped from V and 4 bases from J, the junction kept 1 base outside the gene matches. The CDR3 extends over 14 amino acids. Germline V CDR1 and CDR2: LNHDA, SQIVND (reference sequence). The CDR3 DNA follows: TGTGCCAGTAGTATAGGGGACAGAAATCAGCCCCAGCATTTT. It codes for CASSIGDRNQPQHF.

The V and J genes are TRBV19 and TRBJ2-5; 8 positions agree with TRBD2. Germline V gene data show CDR1 as LNHDA and CDR2 as SQIVND (reference sequence). The CDR3 length is 14 residues. Trimming at V came to 4 bases and at J to 2 bases, leaving 3 bases not matched to a gene. The CDR3 DNA reads as TGTGCCAGTAGTACCCGACTAGCGCAAGAGACCCAGTACTTC. Translation: CASSTRLAQETQYF.

The V and J genes are TRBV4-2 and TRBJ1-1, with 7 bases identical to TRBD1. V was clipped by 3 bases and J by 1 base; unmatched bases: 5. The CDR3 is made up of 15 amino acids. The germline V gene encodes CDR1 LGHNA and CDR2 YNFKEQ. The DNA for the CDR3 is TGTGCCAGCAGCCATGGACAGGCGACGAACACTGAAGCTTTCTTT. It codes for CASSHGQATNTEAFF.

J is TRBJ1-6 and V is TRBV6-5, with 8 bases matching TRBD1. The V and J ends lost 6 bases and 13 bases, in that order; junction bases with no gene match: 8. CDR3 length: 13 residues. The germline V gene encodes CDR1 MNHEY and CDR2 SVGAGI. In DNA form, the CDR3 reads TGTGCCAGCAGAGAGACGGACAGGGCTCCCCTCCACTTT. As protein: CASRETDRAPLHF.

This clone has a handful of counts. The CDR3 DNA sequence: TGTGCCAGCAGCCCGACAGGGTACTCTGGAAACACCATATATTTT. This codes for CASSPTGYSGNTIYF. The chain couples TRBV7-9 to TRBJ1-3; 7 bases match TRBD1. CDR1 and CDR2 from the germline V gene are SEHNR and FQNEAQ (reference sequence). V was pared by 5 bases and J by 0 bases, with 4 bases of the junction left unmatched. The CDR3 length is 15 residues.

The V and J genes are TRBV19 and TRBJ2-7; D is undetermined. The CDR3 spans 14 residues. Germline V CDR1 and CDR2: LNHDA, SQIVND (reference sequence). Deletions cut 5 bases from V and 0 bases from J, with 11 bases between. The CDR3 spells CASSRQRSSYEQYF. The CDR3 DNA reads as TGTGCCAGTAGTCGGCAGAGGAGCTCCTACGAGCAGTACTTC. The variable domain in full, completed from reference TRBV19 and TRBJ2-7, reads DGGITQSPKYLFRKEGQNVTLSCEQNLNHDAMYWYRQDPGQGLRLIYYSQIVNDFQKGDIAEGYSVSREKKESFPLTVTSAQKNPTAFYLCASSRQRSSYEQYFGPGTRLTVT.

The genes are TRBV5-6 and TRBJ1-6, with 7 bases aligning to TRBD1. The trim removed 2 bases at V and 6 bases at J, leaving 2 bases unmatched. Germline CDR1 reads SGHDT; CDR2 reads YYEEEE. The CDR3 sequence is 14 residues long. CDR3 DNA sequence: TGTGCCAGCAGCTTTCAGGGGGGTAATTCACCCCTCCACTTT. This codes for CASSFQGGNSPLHF.

As concerns this clone: Sequence at one end of the junction differs from germline and may be a read error. This chain uses TRBV7-7 with TRBJ2-1; TRBD2 matches 9 bases. This CDR3 has 16 residues. The V gene's germline CDR1 is SSHAT and CDR2 FNYEAQ (reference sequence). CDR3 amino acids: CASSLALAGGPNEQFF. The CDR3 DNA is TGTGCTAGCAGCTTAGCACTCGCGGGGGGGCCCAATGAGCAGTTCTTC. Full variable domain (outside the CDR3, taken from reference TRBV7-7 and TRBJ2-1): GAGVSQSPRYKVTKRGQDVTLRCDPISSHATLYWYQQALGQGPEFLTYFNYEAQPDKSGLPSDRFSAERPEGSISTLTIQRTEQRDSAMYRCASSLALAGGPNEQFFGPGTRLTVL.